These 19 T cell receptor beta chains share one sample of origin, sequenced in a study of radiotherapy plus CTLA-4 blockade in lung cancer. Profiled with immunoSEQ multiplex PCR; TCRdb holds only in-frame clones, not every one. The sample lists 90,000 to 100,000 clones, roughly 79% occurring once. This specimen consisted of peripheral blood, obtained from a patient treated with radiotherapy plus ipilimumab. All receptors derive from a human donor with non-small cell lung cancer who had a partial response to radiotherapy plus ipilimumab. Some clones in this sample may be carry-over from other donors' samples.

CDR3 coding DNA: TGTGCCAGCAGCTTAAATCGGGGGGGGGATGAGCAGTTCTTC. This gives the protein CASSLNRGGDEQFF. V and J are TRBV7-3 and TRBJ2-1; 8 positions match TRBD2. In germline, CDR1 is SGHTA, CDR2 FQGTGA. The CDR3 has 14 residues. V trimming: 1 base; J trimming: 8 bases; junction bases outside the gene matches: 4.

This clone was seen more than once but under ten times. This sequence joins TRBV14 and TRBJ2-1, with TRBD2 identical over 7 bases. Germline CDR1 is SGHDN and CDR2 is FVKESK. This CDR3 spans 16 amino acids. Trimming took 4 bases from V and 7 from J; bases not matched to a gene: 13. The chain's CDR3 is CASSPERWPSGNEQFF. The CDR3 coding sequence is TGTGCCAGCAGCCCAGAACGGTGGCCTAGCGGAAATGAGCAGTTCTTC.

This chain links TRBV6-5 with TRBJ2-1, with 8 bases that match TRBD1. J was trimmed by 6 bases and V by 6 bases; bases with no gene match: 10. This CDR3 is 15 amino acids long. Germline values: CDR1 MNHEY, CDR2 SVGAGI. The CDR3 sequence: CASRGGQAPRNEQFF. CDR3 DNA sequence: TGTGCCAGCAGGGGGGGACAGGCCCCTCGCAATGAGCAGTTCTTC.

V usage is TRBV30 and J usage is TRBJ2-7; 7 bases are shared with TRBD1. This CDR3 contains 15 residues. Germline V gene lookup returns CDR1 GTSNPN and CDR2 SVGIG (reference sequence). V lost 3 bases, J lost 2 bases, and 10 bases stayed unmatched. The CDR3 bases are TGTGCCTGGAGGCCGACCCGGGACAGAGCCTACGAGCAGTACTTC. Translation: CAWRPTRDRAYEQYF. Together with reference TRBV30 and TRBJ2-7, the CDR3 gives the full variable domain: SQTIHQWPATLVQPVGSPLSLECTVEGTSNPNLYWYRQAAGRGLQLLFYSVGIGQISSEVPQNLSASRPQDRQFILSSKKLLLSDSGFYLCAWRPTRDRAYEQYFGPGTRLTVT.

V is TRBV9 and J is TRBJ1-4; no reliable D call. This CDR3 spans 16 amino acids. Germline V gene lookup returns CDR1 SGDLS and CDR2 YYNGEE. With 0 bases removed from V and 0 bases from J, the gap between germline ends came to 9 bases. DNA for the CDR3: TGTGCCAGCAGCGTAGAGTCCACTGCAACTAATGAAAAACTGTTTTTT. It codes for CASSVESTATNEKLFF.

This chain links TRBV5-8 with TRBJ2-7; 9 nucleotides align to TRBD1. CDR1 is SGHTS and CDR2 is YDEGEE in the germline V gene. After removal of 2 bases from V and 0 bases from J, the junction contained 12 bases not matched to a gene. The CDR3 has 18 amino acids. This CDR3 is CASSFRDRAKLSSYEQYF. The DNA for the CDR3 is TGTGCCAGCAGCTTCCGGGACAGGGCGAAATTAAGCTCCTACGAGCAGTACTTC.

The V and J genes are TRBV15 and TRBJ2-1, with 15 bases that match TRBD2. Germline-derived CDR1 and CDR2 are LNHNV and YYDKDF (reference sequence). The length of the CDR3 is 17 residues. V was pared by 3 bases and J by 7 bases, with 7 bases of the junction left unmatched. This CDR3 reads CATSSGRTSGGANEQFF. The CDR3 DNA reads TGTGCCACCAGCAGTGGGAGGACTAGCGGGGGGGCGAATGAGCAGTTCTTC. Combining the CDR3 with reference TRBV15 and TRBJ2-1 gives the whole variable domain DAMVIQNPRYQVTQFGKPVTLSCSQTLNHNVMYWYQQKSSQAPKLLFHYYDKDFNNEADTPDNFQSRRPNTSFCFLDIRSPGLGDTAMYLCATSSGRTSGGANEQFFGPGTRLTVL.

The sample holds many counts of this clone. The V gene is TRBV6-5, the J gene TRBJ2-7; D might be TRBD2 (6 bases). There are 14 residues in the CDR3. Germline V lookup: CDR1 MNHEY, CDR2 SVGAGI. V lost 6 bases, J lost 7 bases, and 19 bases lay in between. CDR3 DNA sequence: TGTGCCAGCAGCGTGAGGGACCCCCGGGGGGAGCAGTACTTC. It translates to CASSVRDPRGEQYF.

The V gene is TRBV6-6, the J gene TRBJ1-4; D might be TRBD1 (6 bases). The CDR3 is 16 residues long. The V end lost 6 bases, the J end lost 8 bases, and 22 bases lay between the germline ends. CDR1 is MNHNY, CDR2 SVGAGI, per germline (reference sequence). The CDR3 nucleotides are TGTGCCAGCAGCCGCCGGGGGGGCGTGGGTGTAGAAAAACTGTTTTTT. Translation: CASSRRGGVGVEKLFF.

The chain combines TRBV7-2 with TRBJ2-4; perhaps TRBD2 as D (6 bases). CDR1 is SGHTA, CDR2 FQGNSA, per germline. Trimming shortened V by 5 bases and J by 7 bases, and 21 bases separated the two germline ends. The CDR3 spans 16 residues. The CDR3 loop reads CASSAFWGSGENIQYF. The CDR3 DNA sequence: TGTGCCAGCAGCGCCTTCTGGGGCTCGGGGGAGAACATTCAGTACTTC. Variable domain in full (rest from reference TRBV7-2 and TRBJ2-4): GAGVSQSPSNKVTEKGKDVELRCDPISGHTALYWYRQSLGQGLEFLIYFQGNSAPDKSGLPSDRFSAERTGGSVSTLTIQRTQQEDSAVYLCASSAFWGSGENIQYFGAGTRLSVL.

The rearrangement uses TRBV7-2 and TRBJ2-3; TRBD1 aligns across 9 bases. CDR1 is SGHTA, CDR2 FQGNSA, per germline. V was pared by 0 bases and J by 10 bases, with 8 bases of the junction left unmatched. This CDR3 has 15 amino acids. DNA of the CDR3: TGTGCCAGCAGCTTAGCGGGGACAGGGACCATGGCGCAGTATTTT. It translates to CASSLAGTGTMAQYF.

This clone was seen more than once but under ten times. CDR3 in amino acids: CATYGQPEAFF. The CDR3 bases are TGCGCCACCTATGGACAGCCTGAAGCTTTCTTT. The V call is TRBV10-1, the J call TRBJ1-1; a weak D match, TRBD1 (6 bases). V was shortened by 10 bases and J by 6 bases, with 12 bases between the two germline ends. Per the germline V gene, CDR1 is WNHNN and CDR2 is SYGVQD (reference sequence). The length of the CDR3 is 11 residues.

The rearrangement uses TRBV28 and TRBJ1-4; TRBD1 aligns across 7 bases. Per germline, CDR1 MDHEN and CDR2 SYDVKM. The V segment lost 2 bases and the J segment 4 bases; nucleotides outside the gene matches: 1. The CDR3 is made up of 14 amino acids. The DNA of the CDR3 is TGTGCCAGCAGTTTAGACAGGGTTAATGAAAAACTGTTTTTT. Translation: CASSLDRVNEKLFF.

The chain links TRBV4-1 to TRBJ2-3, with 7 bases aligning to TRBD2. This CDR3 has 14 amino acids. Germline values: CDR1 MGHRA, CDR2 YSYEKL. With 3 bases clipped from V and 5 bases from J, the junction kept 5 bases outside the gene matches. The CDR3 reads CASSQMGGEDTQYF. For the CDR3, the DNA is TGCGCCAGCAGCCAGATGGGGGGGGAAGATACGCAGTATTTT.

The chain links TRBV28 to TRBJ2-7; TRBD1 aligns across 7 bases. Per the germline V gene, CDR1 is MDHEN and CDR2 is SYDVKM. V was clipped by 9 bases and J by 3 bases; unmatched bases: 11. The CDR3 loop spans 14 amino acids. The chain's CDR3 is CARTIRDRLYEQYF. The CDR3, as DNA: TGTGCCAGGACCATTCGGGACAGACTCTACGAGCAGTACTTC.

This clone showed up just a few times. This chain uses TRBV7-9 with TRBJ1-2, with D maybe TRBD1 (5 bases). Germline assignment: CDR1 SEHNR and CDR2 FQNEAQ (reference sequence). V lost 6 bases and J lost 1, with 15 bases in between. The CDR3 runs 15 residues. The CDR3 bases are TGTGCCAGCAGTCTCATTGAGCAGGGTAACTATGGCTACACCTTC. This sequence encodes CASSLIEQGNYGYTF.

This clone was counted between two and nine times. This chain uses TRBV5-5 with TRBJ1-2; 8 bases are shared with TRBD1. V shed 4 bases and J 4 bases; nucleotides not matched to a gene: 12. The CDR3 has 16 residues. Germline V gene lookup returns CDR1 SGHKS and CDR2 YYEKEE (reference sequence). The DNA of the CDR3 is TGTGCCAGCAGCGATCCAGGGGGCACGGCTATCTATGGCTACACCTTC. Protein product: CASSDPGGTAIYGYTF.

This clone has just a few counts. V is TRBV19 and J is TRBJ1-5; D may be TRBD1 (6 bases). In germline, CDR1 is LNHDA, CDR2 SQIVND (reference sequence). There are 15 residues in the CDR3. V was pared by 0 bases and J by 6 bases, with 12 bases between. CDR3 region: CASSIETGRVQPQHF. DNA for the CDR3: TGTGCCAGTAGTATAGAAACAGGGCGGGTTCAGCCCCAGCATTTT.

V gene TRBV28 combines with J gene TRBJ1-1, with a weak D call TRBD1 (5 bases). V gave up 9 bases and J gave up 4 bases, with 15 bases separating them. Per germline, CDR1 MDHEN and CDR2 SYDVKM. The CDR3 runs 13 residues. CDR3 sequence: CASFSQGGTEAFF. In nucleotides, the CDR3 is TGTGCCAGTTTCTCTCAGGGCGGCACTGAAGCTTTCTTT.